A single sample gave rise to the 22 T cell receptor beta chains below, sequenced in a study of OX40 agonist ivuxolimab in advanced cancers. The table came from immunoSEQ multiplex PCR; TCRdb's copy has only in-frame clones and leaves some out. The sample gives about 36,000 clones, 79% of which show up once; around 10% is in the top ten. The material sequenced was CD4+ or CD8+ T cells sorted from blood, taken in a trial of the OX40 agonist ivuxolimab. The receptors come from an adult with an advanced solid tumor such as melanoma, head and neck, liver or kidney cancer.

This rearrangement joins TRBV2 to TRBJ2-7; D may match TRBD1 or TRBD2 (5 bases each). The germline CDR1 and CDR2 sequences are SNHLY and FYNNEI. This CDR3 is built from 12 residues. V lost 7 bases and J 6 bases, leaving 13 bases between the germline ends. CDR3 amino acids: CASTRDGSEQYF. The DNA of the CDR3 is TGTGCCAGCACCAGGGACGGCAGCGAGCAGTACTTC.

V and J are TRBV29-1 and TRBJ2-7; D may be TRBD2 (5 bases). V gave up 5 bases and J gave up 3 bases, with 17 bases separating them. The CDR3 loop spans 14 amino acids. Germline V gene data show CDR1 as SQVTM and CDR2 as ANQGSEA. CDR3 residues: CSVRRRSGGYEQYF. The CDR3 DNA is TGCAGCGTTCGGCGACGCTCCGGAGGCTACGAGCAGTACTTC.

The J gene is TRBJ2-7, the V gene TRBV13; 9 bases are shared with TRBD1. There are 15 residues in the CDR3. CDR1 is PRHDT, CDR2 FYEKMQ, per germline (reference sequence). J was trimmed by 5 bases and V by 6 bases; bases with no gene match: 11. The CDR3 DNA is TGTGCCAGCAGTTCCACGGGACAGGGAGAAGACGAGCAGTACTTC. Encoded protein: CASSSTGQGEDEQYF.

This rearrangement joins TRBV5-1 to TRBJ2-1; 10 bases agree with TRBD2. The CDR3 covers 17 residues. Trimming removed 4 bases from V and 8 bases from J; junction bases left unmatched: 15. Germline CDR1 and CDR2: SGHRS and YFSETQ. CDR3 sequence (DNA): TGCGCCAGCAGCCCGACCGTCAGCGGGGGGGCCGGTTATGAGCAGTTCTTC. It encodes CASSPTVSGGAGYEQFF. The full variable domain, completed using reference TRBV5-1 and TRBJ2-1, is KAGVTQTPRYLIKTRGQQVTLSCSPISGHRSVSWYQQTPGQGLQFLFEYFSETQRNKGNFPGRFSGRQFSNSRSEMNVSTLELGDSALYLCASSPTVSGGAGYEQFFGPGTRLTVL.

The gene calls are TRBV11-2 and TRBJ2-1; 14 nucleotides align to TRBD2. After removal of 5 bases from V and 4 bases from J, the junction contained 10 bases not matched to a gene. The CDR3 totals 18 residues. Germline assignment: CDR1 SGHAT and CDR2 FQNNGV. The CDR3 bases are TGTGCCAGCAGCCACAGGACTAGCGGGGGGATAAAGTACAATGAGCAGTTCTTC. Translated: CASSHRTSGGIKYNEQFF.

This chain uses TRBV5-4 with TRBJ2-5; 10 bases align to TRBD2. Germline V gene sequence: CDR1 SGHNT, CDR2 YYREEE (reference sequence). The CDR3 is 15 residues long. V dropped 4 bases and J dropped 4; count of bases not matched to a gene: 7. Written as DNA, the CDR3 is TGTGCCAGCAGCCCCCTAGCGGGGGTCGGAGAGACCCAGTACTTC. It specifies CASSPLAGVGETQYF.

The rearrangement links TRBV27 to TRBJ1-2; D is undetermined. The CDR3 consists of 9 residues. Trimming left V 5 bases short and J 11 bases short, with 6 bases between. Germline CDR1 MNHEY, CDR2 SMNVEV (reference sequence). DNA for the CDR3: TGTGCCAGCAGTCCCCTTTACACCTTC. Translating it yields CASSPLYTF.

The CDR3 loop reads CASSYGVRRNNEQFF. The CDR3 bases are TGTGCCAGCAGTTATGGTGTAAGGCGAAACAATGAGCAGTTCTTC. This rearrangement joins TRBV6-5 to TRBJ2-1, with D uncertain. Germline values: CDR1 MNHEY, CDR2 SVGAGI. With 3 bases removed from V and 5 bases from J, the gap between germline ends came to 14 bases. CDR3 size: 15 residues.

The gene calls are TRBV5-5 and TRBJ2-5; 12 bases map to TRBD2. Germline V gene data show CDR1 as SGHKS and CDR2 as YYEKEE (reference sequence). The CDR3 is 16 residues long. J gave up 5 bases and V 2 bases, and 7 bases lay outside the gene matches. CDR3 in DNA: TGTGCCAGCAGCTTAACCGGACTAGCGGGGTGGGAGACCCAGTACTTC. Its protein is CASSLTGLAGWETQYF.

The V and J genes are TRBV6-5 and TRBJ1-2, with D perhaps matching TRBD1 (6 bases). In germline, CDR1 is MNHEY, CDR2 SVGAGI. CDR3 length: 13 amino acids. V was clipped by 9 bases and J by 6 bases, with 17 bases between them. The CDR3 spells CASISQGFDGYTF. The CDR3 DNA sequence: TGTGCCAGTATCTCCCAGGGGTTCGATGGCTACACCTTC.

The J gene is TRBJ2-3, the V gene TRBV19; possible D gene TRBD1, 7 bases. The CDR3 totals 14 residues. Germline CDR1 LNHDA, CDR2 SQIVND (reference sequence). V was trimmed by 5 bases and J by 5 bases, leaving 14 bases between them. CDR3 DNA sequence: TGTGCCAGTAGTCAGGGGGGCGGAGAAGATACGCAGTATTTT. Translated, it gives CASSQGGGEDTQYF.

This chain connects TRBV11-2 to TRBJ1-4; 7 nucleotides align to TRBD1. The CDR3 is made up of 15 amino acids. The junction had 7 bases not matched to a gene; V was cut back by 5 bases and J by 4 bases. The V gene's germline CDR1 is SGHAT and CDR2 FQNNGV. Written as DNA, the CDR3 is TGTGCCAGCAGCATAGGACAGGTGGTTAATGAAAAACTGTTTTTT. Protein sequence: CASSIGQVVNEKLFF.

The chain recombines TRBV4-1 with TRBJ2-7, with 10 positions matching TRBD2. Germline CDR1 reads MGHRA; CDR2 reads YSYEKL. The CDR3 has 16 residues. Trimming cost V 0 bases and J 6 bases; bases outside gene matches: 8. The CDR3 nucleotides are TGCGCCAGCAGCCAAGATATGAGCGGGGGGGCTCTCGAGCAGTACTTC. This translates into CASSQDMSGGALEQYF.

The chain joins TRBV2 to TRBJ2-3; 11 bases agree with TRBD2. V dropped 6 bases and J dropped 5; count of bases not matched to a gene: 7. The CDR3 length is 15 residues. Germline V gene sequence: CDR1 SNHLY, CDR2 FYNNEI. The DNA of the CDR3 is TGTGCCAGCAGGGAGACTAGCGGGGCGGGAGATACGCAGTATTTT. Translated, it gives CASRETSGAGDTQYF.

The chain links TRBV2 to TRBJ2-3, with TRBD1 matching over 7 bases. This CDR3 comprises 19 residues. The germline gives CDR1 SNHLY, CDR2 FYNNEI. Trimming removed 4 bases from V and 4 bases from J; junction bases left unmatched: 20. CDR3 region: CASSVVSAGGGFRADTQYF. CDR3 DNA sequence: TGTGCCAGCAGTGTCGTTTCCGCAGGGGGTGGATTCAGGGCAGATACGCAGTATTTT.

The V call is TRBV25-1, the J call TRBJ2-2; TRBD1 agrees at 7 bases. The CDR3 is made up of 16 amino acids. After removal of 0 bases from V and 5 bases from J, the junction contained 6 bases not matched to a gene. The germline V gene has CDR1 MGHDK and CDR2 SYGVNS. The CDR3 reads CASSEYSGGATGELFF. As DNA, the CDR3 is TGTGCCAGCAGTGAATATTCAGGGGGAGCAACCGGGGAGCTGTTTTTT.

The V call is TRBV6-6, the J call TRBJ2-7; 9 nucleotides line up with TRBD1. Losses at the gene ends were 10 bases for V and 7 bases for J; bases not matched to a gene: 11. This CDR3 spans 13 amino acids. The germline V gene has CDR1 MNHNY and CDR2 SVGAGI (reference sequence). CDR3 region: CATAGTGLGEQYF. The CDR3 nucleotides read TGTGCCACCGCCGGGACAGGGTTGGGGGAGCAGTACTTC.

The CDR3 DNA is TGTGCCAGCGAATCCTGGACCAACAATGAGCAGTTCTTC. Its protein is CASESWTNNEQFF. V is TRBV6-6 and J is TRBJ2-1; D is unclear. CDR3 size: 13 residues. The V gene's germline CDR1 is MNHNY and CDR2 SVGAGI (reference sequence). The V end lost 8 bases, the J end lost 5 bases, and 13 bases lay between the germline ends.

The chain is built from TRBV5-6 and TRBJ2-7; TRBD1 matches at 10 bases. Losses at the gene ends were 4 bases for V and 1 base for J; bases not matched to a gene: 5. Germline CDR1 is SGHDT and CDR2 is YYEEEE. The CDR3 consists of 15 residues. In DNA form, the CDR3 reads TGTGCCAGCAGCCCGGACAGGGGGTGGTCCTACGAGCAGTACTTC. Its protein is CASSPDRGWSYEQYF.

This clone was recorded once. The chain links TRBV7-2 to TRBJ2-7, with 10 positions matching TRBD2. The CDR3 is 15 amino acids. The junction had 10 bases not matched to a gene; V was cut back by 5 bases and J by 6 bases. In germline, CDR1 is SGHTA, CDR2 FQGNSA. The CDR3 spells CASSALTSGFSEQYF. The CDR3 coding sequence is TGTGCCAGCAGCGCACTGACTAGCGGGTTTTCCGAGCAGTACTTC.

This chain links TRBV6-1 with TRBJ2-4; 8 bases are shared with TRBD2. Unmatched junction bases numbered 7, after V lost 8 bases and J lost 4 bases. This CDR3 spans 14 amino acids. Germline lookup yields CDR1 MNHNS and CDR2 SASEGT. In DNA form, the CDR3 reads TGTGCCAGCGGTCCTAGCGGGTGGAAAAACATTCAGTACTTC. Amino acid sequence: CASGPSGWKNIQYF.

CDR3 in DNA: TGTGCCAGCTCACTCACCGGAGGGGGCTTCAACGAGCAGTACTTC. Amino acid sequence: CASSLTGGGFNEQYF. This rearrangement joins TRBV18 to TRBJ2-7; D possibly corresponds to TRBD1 (7 bases). Trimming took 4 bases from V and 5 from J, leaving 18 bases between them. The CDR3 is 15 amino acids. The germline CDR1 and CDR2 sequences are KGHSH and LQKENI.